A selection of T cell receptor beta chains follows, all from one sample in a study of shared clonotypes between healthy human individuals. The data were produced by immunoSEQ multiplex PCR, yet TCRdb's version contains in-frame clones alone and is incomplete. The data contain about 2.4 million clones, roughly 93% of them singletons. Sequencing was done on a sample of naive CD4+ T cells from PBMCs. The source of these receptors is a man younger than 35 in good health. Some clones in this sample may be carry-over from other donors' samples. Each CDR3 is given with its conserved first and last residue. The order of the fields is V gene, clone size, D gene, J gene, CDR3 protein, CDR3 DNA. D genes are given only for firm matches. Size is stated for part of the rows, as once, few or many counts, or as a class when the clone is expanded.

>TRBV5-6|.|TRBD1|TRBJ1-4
CASSFWAGQGATNEKLFF
TGTGCCAGCAGCTTTTGGGCGGGACAGGGAGCAACTAATGAAAAACTGTTTTTT
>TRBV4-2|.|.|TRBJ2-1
CASSQEAGRTKYNEQFF
TGTGCCAGCAGCCAAGAGGCGGGCCGCACGAAATACAATGAGCAGTTCTTC
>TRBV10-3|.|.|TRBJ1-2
CAISGGGSLVGYTF
TGTGCCATCAGTGGCGGAGGGAGTTTAGTAGGCTACACCTTC
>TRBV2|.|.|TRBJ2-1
CASTRDPYNEQFF
TGTGCCAGCACCCGCGACCCCTACAATGAGCAGTTCTTC
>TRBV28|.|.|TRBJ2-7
CASRPWQNYEQYF
TGTGCCAGCAGACCATGGCAAAACTACGAGCAGTACTTC
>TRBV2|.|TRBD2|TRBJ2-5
CASMWTSGKETQYF
TGTGCCAGCATGTGGACTAGCGGCAAAGAGACCCAGTACTTC
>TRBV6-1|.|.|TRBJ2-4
CATRQAALAKNIQYF
TGTGCCACCCGCCAGGCGGCACTAGCCAAAAACATTCAGTACTTC
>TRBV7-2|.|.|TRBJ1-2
CASSLLNLAVWSYTF
TGTGCCAGCAGCTTACTTAATCTCGCGGTGTGGAGCTACACCTTC
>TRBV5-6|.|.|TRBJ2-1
CASSLVTGTRYNEQFF
TGTGCCAGCAGCTTGGTGACCGGGACTCGTTACAATGAGCAGTTCTTC
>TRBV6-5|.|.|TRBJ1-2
CASSPTFYGYTF
TGTGCCAGCAGTCCAACATTCTATGGCTACACCTTC
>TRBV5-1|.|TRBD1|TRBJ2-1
CASSLTRQGAYNEQFF
TGCGCCAGCAGCTTAACCCGACAGGGGGCATACAATGAGCAGTTCTTC
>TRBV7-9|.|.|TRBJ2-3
CASPPPLRDTLTDTQYF
TGTGCCAGCCCTCCCCCGTTGCGGGACACCCTCACAGATACGCAGTATTTT
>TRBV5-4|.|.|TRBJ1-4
CASSFQGANEKLFF
TGTGCCAGCAGCTTCCAGGGCGCTAATGAAAAACTGTTTTTT
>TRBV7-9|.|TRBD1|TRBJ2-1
CASSSFSRTGGADEQFF
TGTGCCAGCAGCTCGTTCTCCAGGACAGGGGGCGCGGATGAGCAGTTCTTC
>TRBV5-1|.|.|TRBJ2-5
CASSFGTPQETQYF
TGCGCCAGCAGCTTCGGAACCCCACAAGAGACCCAGTACTTC
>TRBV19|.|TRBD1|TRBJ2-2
CASSVRQGDNTGELFF
TGTGCCAGTAGTGTTCGACAGGGGGACAACACCGGGGAGCTGTTTTTT
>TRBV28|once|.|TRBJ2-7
CASYGRGEQYF
TGTGCCAGCTATGGAAGGGGGGAACAGTACTTC
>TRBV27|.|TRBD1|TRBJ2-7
CASSKTGGNPYEQYF
TGTGCCAGCAGTAAGACAGGGGGAAATCCCTACGAGCAGTACTTC
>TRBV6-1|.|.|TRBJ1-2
CASSEVVGRDYGYTF
TGTGCCAGCAGTGAAGTTGTGGGGCGCGACTATGGCTACACCTTC
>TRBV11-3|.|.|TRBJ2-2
CASSPRSNTGELFF
TGTGCCAGCAGCCCCCGTTCGAACACCGGGGAGCTGTTTTTT
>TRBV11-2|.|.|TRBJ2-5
CASSRVGTAETQYF
TGTGCCAGCAGCCGAGTAGGCACGGCAGAGACCCAGTACTTC
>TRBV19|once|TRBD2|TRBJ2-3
CASSIVGSGGSTDTQYF
TGTGCCAGTAGTATAGTTGGTAGCGGGGGTAGCACAGATACGCAGTATTTT
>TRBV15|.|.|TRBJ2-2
CATSRDRGSYETGELFF
TGTGCCACCAGCAGAGATAGAGGCAGCTATGAGACCGGGGAGCTGTTTTTT
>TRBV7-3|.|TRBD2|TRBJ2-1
CASSPRTSGSYNEQFF
TGTGCCAGCAGCCCAAGGACTAGCGGGAGCTACAATGAGCAGTTCTTC
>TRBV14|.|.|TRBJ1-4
CASSQAIRTNEKLFF
TGTGCCAGCAGCCAAGCAATCCGAACTAATGAAAAACTGTTTTTT
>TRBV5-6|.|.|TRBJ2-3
CASNQPGITDTQYF
TGTGCCAGCAACCAACCGGGGATCACAGATACGCAGTATTTT
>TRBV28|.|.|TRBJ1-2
CASSGKGSPNYGYTF
TGTGCCAGCAGCGGCAAGGGGTCTCCAAACTATGGCTACACCTTC
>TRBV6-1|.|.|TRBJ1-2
CASSLDSLSGYTF
TGTGCCAGCAGTCTTGACAGTCTGAGTGGCTACACCTTC
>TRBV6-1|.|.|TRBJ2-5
CASSWTVKETQYF
TGTGCCAGCAGTTGGACAGTGAAAGAGACCCAGTACTTC
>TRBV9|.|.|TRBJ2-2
CASSPSHGPNTGELFF
TGTGCCAGCAGCCCAAGTCATGGCCCCAACACCGGGGAGCTGTTTTTT
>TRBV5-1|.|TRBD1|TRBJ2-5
CASSLGLAGGAETQYF
TGCGCCAGCAGCTTGGGGTTGGCAGGGGGCGCAGAGACCCAGTACTTC
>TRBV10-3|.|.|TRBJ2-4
CAISESRDNKNIQYF
TGTGCCATCAGTGAGTCTCGGGACAACAAAAACATTCAGTACTTC
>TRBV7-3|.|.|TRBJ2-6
CASSLRAGGANVLTF
TGTGCCAGCAGCTTAAGGGCGGGTGGGGCCAACGTCCTGACTTTC
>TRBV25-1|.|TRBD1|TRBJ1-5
CASSTFIGTGSNQPQHF
TGTGCCAGCTCTACATTCATAGGGACAGGGAGTAATCAGCCCCAGCATTTT
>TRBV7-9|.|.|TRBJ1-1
CASSLSQAFF
TGTGCCAGCAGCTTATCCCAAGCTTTCTTT
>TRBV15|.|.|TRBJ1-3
CATSRGAASSGNTIYF
TGTGCCACCAGCAGAGGGGCAGCTTCCTCTGGAAACACCATATATTTT
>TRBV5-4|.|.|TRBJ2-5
CASSLLSGSETQYF
TGTGCCAGCAGCTTATTGTCGGGCTCAGAGACCCAGTACTTC
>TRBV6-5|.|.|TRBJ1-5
CASSRVMGNQPQHF
TGTGCCAGCAGTAGGGTTATGGGCAATCAGCCCCAGCATTTT
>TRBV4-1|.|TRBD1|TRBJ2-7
CASSQRHGRGTGSSYEQYF
TGCGCCAGCAGCCAGCGCCACGGGCGCGGGACAGGGAGCTCCTACGAGCAGTACTTC
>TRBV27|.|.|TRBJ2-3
CASRLVGRSDTQYF
TGTGCCAGCAGGCTTGTTGGCCGGTCGGATACGCAGTATTTT
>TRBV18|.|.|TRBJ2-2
CASSPIAGRGTGELFF
TGTGCCAGCTCACCTATTGCCGGGAGAGGCACCGGGGAGCTGTTTTTT
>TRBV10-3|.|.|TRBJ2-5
CAISELGRPQETQYF
TGTGCCATCAGTGAATTAGGACGGCCCCAAGAGACCCAGTACTTC
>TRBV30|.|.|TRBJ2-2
CACRFQGRLIGELFF
TGTGCCTGTCGGTTTCAGGGGCGCTTGATCGGGGAGCTGTTTTTT
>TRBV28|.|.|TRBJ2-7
CASSLVTGEGYEQYF
TGTGCCAGCAGTTTAGTAACAGGGGAGGGCTACGAGCAGTACTTC
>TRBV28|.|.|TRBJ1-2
CASRNSLRIYGYTF
TGTGCCAGCAGGAACTCACTGCGGATTTATGGCTACACCTTC
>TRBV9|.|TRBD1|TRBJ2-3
CASSDRQGVTDTQYF
TGTGCCAGCAGCGACAGACAGGGGGTGACAGATACGCAGTATTTT
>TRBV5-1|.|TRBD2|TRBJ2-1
CASSLERGNNEQFF
TGCGCCAGCAGCTTGGAGCGGGGTAACAATGAGCAGTTCTTC
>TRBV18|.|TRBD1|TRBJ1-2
CASSPTGEAYGYTF
TGTGCCAGCTCACCTACAGGGGAGGCCTATGGCTACACCTTC
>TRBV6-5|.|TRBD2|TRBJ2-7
CASSFRGRDEQYF
TGTGCCAGCAGTTTCCGGGGGAGGGACGAGCAGTACTTC
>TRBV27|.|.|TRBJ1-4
CASRKQSLNEKLFF
TGTGCCAGCAGAAAACAAAGCCTGAATGAAAAACTGTTTTTT
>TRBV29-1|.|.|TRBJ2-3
CSVERSREQWGDTQYF
TGCAGCGTTGAAAGGTCCAGGGAGCAGTGGGGAGATACGCAGTATTTT
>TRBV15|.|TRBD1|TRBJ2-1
CATSRDYGLGVTGGTMEQFF
TGTGCCACCAGCAGAGATTACGGGCTAGGTGTGACAGGGGGAACTATGGAGCAGTTCTTC
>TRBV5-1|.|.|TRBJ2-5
CASSSYMGLQETQYF
TGCGCCAGCAGCTCGTACATGGGCCTACAAGAGACCCAGTACTTC
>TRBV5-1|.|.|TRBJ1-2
CASSLDGGPGYTF
TGCGCCAGCAGCTTGGATGGAGGGCCTGGCTACACCTTC
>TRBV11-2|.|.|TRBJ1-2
CASSLDGGGGNYGYTF
TGTGCCAGCAGCTTAGATGGGGGAGGTGGAAACTATGGCTACACCTTC